A selection of T cell receptor beta chains follows, all from one sample in a study of identifying expanded T cells in peripheral blood. Assay: immunoSEQ multiplex PCR; the TCRdb copy retains only in-frame clones and omits some. The sample holds over 65,000 clones, about 87% seen once. The sequencing input was blood. All receptors derive from a person aged 18 to 69 in good health. Each CDR3 is given with its conserved first and last residue. D genes are given only for firm matches. Clone size, where shown, is once, few, many, or a class for clones that have expanded.

j_gene | v_gene | d_gene | abundance | CDR3nt | CDR3aa
TRBJ2-2 | TRBV27 | NA | once | TGTGCCAGCAGTATGGACAGTGCGAACACCGGGGAGCTGTTTTTT | CASSMDSANTGELFF
TRBJ1-6 | TRBV11-2 | NA | once | TGTGCCAGCCGATCCCCAGGGAGAGGTAATTCACCCCTCCACTTT | CASRSPGRGNSPLHF
TRBJ1-3 | TRBV10-3 | NA | NA | TGTGCCATCCACCCCGGGGGTAAAGGAAACACCATATATTTT | CAIHPGGKGNTIYF
TRBJ1-2 | TRBV7-8 | NA | NA | TGTGCCAGCAGCTTAGAACAAAGTCGTGCCTATGGCTACACCTTC | CASSLEQSRAYGYTF
TRBJ1-3 | TRBV2 | NA | NA | TGTGCCAGCAGTGAGCAACAGGGCCCTGGAAACACCATATATTTT | CASSEQQGPGNTIYF
TRBJ2-7 | TRBV13 | NA | NA | TGTGCCAGCAGCTTAGGTTCTGAGCAGTACTTC | CASSLGSEQYF
TRBJ1-3 | TRBV25-1 | NA | NA | TGTGCCAGCAGTGAATCGGGGGGAAACACCATATATTTT | CASSESGGNTIYF
TRBJ2-7 | TRBV30 | NA | NA | TGTGCCTGGAGTCCTCTTGCGAGGGGGGGAAGTTACGAGCAGTACTTC | CAWSPLARGGSYEQYF
TRBJ1-5 | TRBV10-1 | NA | NA | TGCGCCAGCAGTACAAAGGACGATTATAGCAATCAGCCCCAGCATTTT | CASSTKDDYSNQPQHF
TRBJ2-1 | TRBV9 | TRBD1 | NA | TGTGCCAGCAGCGCCCCAGGGGGCGGCTACAATGAGCAGTTCTTC | CASSAPGGGYNEQFF
TRBJ2-3 | TRBV9 | TRBD2 | NA | TGTGCCAGCAGACCTCCGGGACTAGCGACAGATACGCAGTATTTT | CASRPPGLATDTQYF
TRBJ2-7 | TRBV2 | NA | NA | TGTGCCAGCAGTGAAGCCGCGGACGGGAACGGGTTCCACTTC | CASSEAADGNGFHF
TRBJ2-5 | TRBV28 | NA | NA | TGTGCCAGCAGTCCACGATCAGTGGTGGAGACCCAGTACTTC | CASSPRSVVETQYF
TRBJ2-7 | TRBV11-2 | NA | NA | TGTGCCAGCAGAGTGGAGGGAATAGGGTCCTACGAGCAGTACTTC | CASRVEGIGSYEQYF